One T cell receptor beta chain is described in this entry. Its antigen is currently unknown. The entry originates in a study of PD-L1 blockade in urothelial cancer. This table comes from immunoSEQ multiplex PCR, and its TCRdb copy is limited to in-frame clones, with some not included. Of tens of thousands of clones in the sample, 82% are singletons; the top ten hold about 4%. The germline V gene encodes CDR1 MNHEY and CDR2 SMNVEV (reference sequence). The CDR3 contains 14 residues. V trimming: 0 bases; J trimming: 7 bases; junction bases outside the gene matches: 3. Study-wide results and caveats: Below-median blood TCR clonality before treatment forecast better survival. Tumor-associated blood clones were expanded more by durable-benefit patients at 3 weeks.

The receptor was derived from a man in his 70s with urothelial cancer. The chain employs TRBV27 and TRBJ2-1; 7 nucleotides agree with TRBD1. Sequenced material: PBMCs, taken around atezolizumab (anti-PD-L1) treatment. In DNA form, the CDR3 reads TGTGCCAGCAGTTTATCTGGGACAGTTAATGAGCAGTTCTTC. Amino acids: CASSLSGTVNEQFF.